A selection of T cell receptor beta chains follows, all from one sample in a study of blood T cell repertoires in COVID-19. Assay used: immunoSEQ multiplex PCR; TCRdb lists only in-frame clones, some missing. The table records more than 200,000 clones, 70% to 90% of them present only once. The sequencing sample was made of PBMCs or T cells enriched from blood (not recorded which). These receptors were collected from a man between 25 and 39 years old who had recovered from COVID-19. Each CDR3 is given with its conserved first and last residue. Fields, in order: D gene, clone size, J gene, V gene, CDR3 length, CDR3 DNA, CDR3 protein. A D gene is named only where the DNA matches it firmly. Not all rows give a size; the values are once, few, many and, for expanded clones, a class.

TRBD2 | few | TRBJ2-1 | TRBV7-3 | 15 | TGTGCCAGCAGCTTAAGCCTAGCGGGGGTCAATGAGCAGTTCTTC | CASSLSLAGVNEQFF
TRBD2 | NA | TRBJ2-5 | TRBV28 | 14 | TGTGCCAGCAGTTTGACTAGCGGGAGAGGGACCCAGTACTTC | CASSLTSGRGTQYF
TRBD2 | NA | TRBJ2-5 | TRBV9 | 11 | TGTGCCAGCGGGGGGGGAGAGACCCAGTACTTC | CASGGGETQYF
NA | NA | TRBJ1-1 | TRBV7-9 | 14 | TGTGCCAGCAGCTTAGTGAGTGGGAACACTGAAGCTTTCTTT | CASSLVSGNTEAFF
TRBD1 | once | TRBJ2-7 | TRBV13 | 14 | TGTGCCAGCAGCTTCCTGGGACAGACCCTTGAGCAGTACTTC | CASSFLGQTLEQYF
NA | NA | TRBJ1-5 | TRBV27 | 13 | TGTGCCAGCAGCCGAGTTAGCAATCAGCCCCAGCATTTT | CASSRVSNQPQHF
TRBD1 | NA | TRBJ1-5 | TRBV18 | 15 | TGTGCCAGCTCTCCCGGACAGGGTGAGGAACAGCCCCAGCATTTT | CASSPGQGEEQPQHF
TRBD1 | NA | TRBJ2-2 | TRBV7-8 | 15 | TGTGCCACCCGCCGGGACAGGGTAGATACCGGGGAGCTGTTTTTT | CATRRDRVDTGELFF
NA | NA | TRBJ2-3 | TRBV18 | 15 | TGTGCCAGCTCACCCCAGTTATCTAGCACAGATACGCAGTATTTT | CASSPQLSSTDTQYF
TRBD2 | NA | TRBJ2-1 | TRBV18 | 16 | TGTGCCAGCTCACCTTTTATGGGACTAGGGTACAATGAGCAGTTCTTC | CASSPFMGLGYNEQFF
NA | NA | TRBJ2-3 | TRBV6-5 | 13 | TGTGCCAGCAGACCCGGGGGCACAGATACGCAGTATTTT | CASRPGGTDTQYF
TRBD1 | NA | TRBJ1-4 | TRBV29-1 | 13 | TGCAGCGTCGGACAGGGGGTAGAGGAAAAACTGTTTTTT | CSVGQGVEEKLFF
TRBD1 | NA | TRBJ1-2 | TRBV5-6 | 14 | TGTGCCAGCAGCTTTAAACAGGGGGCGCCTGGCTACACCTTC | CASSFKQGAPGYTF
NA | NA | TRBJ1-1 | TRBV18 | 14 | TGTGCCAGCTCACCCTTGGGGCGCGACACTGAAGCTTTCTTT | CASSPLGRDTEAFF
TRBD1 | NA | TRBJ1-3 | TRBV7-9 | 15 | TGTGCCAGCAGCACGACAGGGATTCAGGCAAACACCATATATTTT | CASSTTGIQANTIYF
NA | NA | TRBJ1-5 | TRBV28 | 15 | TGTGCCAGCAGGCCAGCGGGGGCTGGCAATCAGCCCCAGCATTTT | CASRPAGAGNQPQHF